What follows describes a single T cell receptor (beta chain). There were TCR beta CDR3 regions amplified from RNA transcripts. First-round RT-PCR of the TCR CDR3 relied on the HTBI primer set. TCRdb analysed the multiplex PCR reads with MiXCR anew, one entry per CDR3 protein. The repertoire has about 710,000 distinct CDR3 sequences, less than 20% of them found once; the top ten carry 8.4%. V was trimmed by 0 bases and J by 3 bases, leaving 12 bases between them. CDR1 and CDR2 from the germline V gene are DFQATT and SNEGSKA (reference sequence). This CDR3 is built from 14 residues. This sample stems from a study of T cells in Graves' hyperthyroidism and ophthalmopathy.

This TCR derives from a man younger than 30 with Graves' hyperthyroidism. Specimen: blood. The rearrangement joins TRBV20-1 to TRBJ2-7; D is uncertain. The CDR3 region has the DNA TGCAGTGCTAGAGATCGACGGACCGACTACGAGCAGTACTTC. Translating gives CSARDRRTDYEQYF.